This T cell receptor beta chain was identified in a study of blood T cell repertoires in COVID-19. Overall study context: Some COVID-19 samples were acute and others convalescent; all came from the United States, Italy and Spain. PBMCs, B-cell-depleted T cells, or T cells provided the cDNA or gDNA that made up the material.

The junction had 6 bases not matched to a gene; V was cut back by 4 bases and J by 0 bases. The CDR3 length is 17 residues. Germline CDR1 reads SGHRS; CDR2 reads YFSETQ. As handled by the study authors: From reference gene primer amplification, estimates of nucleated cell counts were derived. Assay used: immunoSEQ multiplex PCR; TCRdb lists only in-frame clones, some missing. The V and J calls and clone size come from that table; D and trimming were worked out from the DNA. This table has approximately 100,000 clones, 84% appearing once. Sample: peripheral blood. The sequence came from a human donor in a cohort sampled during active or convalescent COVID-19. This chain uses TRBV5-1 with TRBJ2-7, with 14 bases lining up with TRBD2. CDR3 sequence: CASSLGLAGASSYEQYF. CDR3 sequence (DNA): TGCGCCAGCAGCCTGGGACTAGCGGGGGCGAGCTCCTACGAGCAGTACTTC.